This record looks at one T cell receptor (beta chain) sequence and its context. Profiled with immunoSEQ multiplex PCR; TCRdb holds only in-frame clones, not every one. Of about 230,000 clones in the sample, approximately 87% were seen once. CDR3 size: 15 residues. V lost 3 bases and J lost 2; bases outside the gene matches: 5. The germline CDR1 and CDR2 sequences are SGHRS and YFSETQ. The record originates from a study of blood T cell repertoires in COVID-19. This TCR came from a woman between 70 and 85 years old with active or convalescent COVID-19. Sequences were obtained from peripheral blood. The chain joins TRBV5-1 to TRBJ2-3; 8 nucleotides match TRBD1. DNA for the CDR3: TGCGCCAGCAGCTCGACAGGGGAACCCACAGATACGCAGTATTTT. Translation gives CASSSTGEPTDTQYF.